The present entry profiles one T cell receptor (beta chain) with its context. Its matching antigen is unknown. Unique molecular identifiers were built into the TCRbeta library. TCRdb reprocessed the PCR reads via MiXCR and lists one record per CDR3 protein. This table holds about 590,000 distinct CDR3 sequences, approximately 12% found once. The source of the sample is a study of T-cell reconstitution after alpha-beta-depleted transplantation in children. Study conclusions and caveats: It was reported that alpha-beta T cells came from several hundred expanded graft clones (about two months after transplant). In some patients, recipient T cells and intrathymic progenitors surviving conditioning explained high day-60 diversity.

Germline assignment: CDR1 SQVTM and CDR2 ANQGSEA. The V gene lost 4 bases and the J gene lost 7 bases, with 10 bases spanning the gap. The CDR3 is 11 residues long. This TCR was sampled from a male patient aged 10-17 years who had a stem cell transplant for acute myeloid leukemia, so the T cells may come from the graft donor. Here the sequenced sample was PBMCs, mostly from graft donor cells, taken 360 days after TCRalphabeta/CD19-depleted stem cell transplant. V gene TRBV29-1 combines with J gene TRBJ1-2; D remains unclear. The CDR3 loop is CSVGPGFGYTF. The CDR3 bases are TGCAGCGTTGGGCCCGGGTTTGGCTACACCTTC.